Below, 8 T cell receptor beta chains from the same sample are listed, as sequenced in a study of T cells and copy number aberrations in small-cell lung cancer. Data came from immunoSEQ multiplex PCR; TCRdb stores just in-frame clones and leaves some out. In the table there are some 7,000 clones, around 77% of which are singletons. Material for sequencing was normal tissue next to the tumor. The source is a woman in her 70s with small cell lung cancer. Some clones in this sample may be carry-over from other donors' samples.

By its share, this clone is medium-sized (0.01 to 0.1%). This chain connects TRBV5-1 to TRBJ2-3, with D possibly being TRBD2 (6 bases). The V gene's germline CDR1 is SGHRS and CDR2 YFSETQ. With 1 base removed from V and 3 bases from J, the gap between germline ends came to 12 bases. The CDR3 has 15 residues. The CDR3 loop reads CASSLSPGATDTQYF. The CDR3 DNA is TGCGCCAGCAGCTTGTCACCGGGAGCGACAGATACGCAGTATTTT.

The chain combines TRBV7-2 with TRBJ2-7; TRBD2 agrees at 11 bases. Germline V gene sequence: CDR1 SGHTA, CDR2 FQGNSA. The CDR3 consists of 14 residues. Trimming removed 4 bases from V and 5 bases from J; junction bases left unmatched: 4. The CDR3 bases are TGTGCCAGCAGCTCGGGACTAGCGGAGAACGAGCAGTACTTC. Translation: CASSSGLAENEQYF.

The chain joins TRBV4-3 to TRBJ1-4; D remains unclear. Germline V gives CDR1 LGHNA, CDR2 YSLEER. Trimming removed 0 bases at V and 0 bases at J, with 14 bases between. The CDR3 runs to 18 residues. The CDR3 is CASSQDLGALSTNEKLFF. DNA for the CDR3: TGCGCCAGCAGCCAAGATTTGGGCGCACTATCAACTAATGAAAAACTGTTTTTT.

The chain has TRBV4-3 and TRBJ2-2; possibly TRBD1 or TRBD2 for D (5 bases each). The CDR3 extends over 15 amino acids. The V end was cut by 4 bases, the J end by 0 bases, with 9 bases between. From germline, CDR1 is LGHNA and CDR2 YSLEER. CDR3 sequence reads: CASSLGTSNTGELFF. CDR3 DNA sequence: TGCGCCAGCAGCCTAGGGACGTCGAACACCGGGGAGCTGTTTTTT.

This chain connects TRBV5-1 to TRBJ1-1, with a tentative D call TRBD1 (5 bases). Trimming shortened V by 4 bases and J by 1 base, and 8 bases separated the two germline ends. The CDR3 is 13 residues long. Germline CDR1 is SGHRS and CDR2 is YFSETQ. CDR3 coding DNA: TGCGCCAGCAGCCGGGACGGGAACACTGAAGCTTTCTTT. Protein: CASSRDGNTEAFF.

The chain combines TRBV6-1 with TRBJ2-7; 8 bases fit TRBD2. The CDR3 sequence is 14 residues long. The trim removed 5 bases at V and 6 bases at J, leaving 9 bases unmatched. From germline, CDR1 is MNHNS and CDR2 SASEGT. CDR3: CASSSPSGPGEQYF. As DNA, the CDR3 is TGTGCCAGCAGTAGCCCTAGCGGGCCGGGCGAGCAGTACTTC.

The chain combines TRBV10-3 with TRBJ2-7; 7 nucleotides agree with TRBD1. The CDR3 sequence is 13 residues long. CDR1 ENHRY and CDR2 SYGVKD come from the germline V gene. V shed 7 bases and J 6 bases; nucleotides not matched to a gene: 9. The CDR3 nucleotides read TGTGCCATCAATTCAGGGGGTTCACGCGAGCAGTACTTC. Its protein is CAINSGGSREQYF.

This chain connects TRBV19 to TRBJ2-3, with 13 bases fitting TRBD2. The CDR3 loop spans 15 amino acids. Germline lookup yields CDR1 LNHDA and CDR2 SQIVND (reference sequence). The V segment lost 5 bases and the J segment 4 bases; nucleotides outside the gene matches: 3. Here the CDR3 reads CASSLTSGRPDTQYF. The CDR3 DNA sequence: TGTGCCAGTAGTCTGACTAGCGGGAGGCCAGATACGCAGTATTTT.